This TCR beta chain was sequenced in a study of early T cells in non-severe SARS-CoV-2 infection. Study information: Sequencing of unsorted whole blood was done on bulk RNA, leaving chains unpaired.

With respect to this clonotype: Its antigen is currently unknown.

Per the germline V gene, CDR1 is KGHSH and CDR2 is LQKENI. The CDR3 extends over 17 amino acids. The V gene end was trimmed by 2 bases and the J gene end by 0 bases; junction bases not matched to a gene: 9. In the library, individual cDNA molecules carried attached unique molecular identifiers. TCRdb called the 5' RACE reads again in MiXCR, with one record for every CDR3 protein. The sample contains 65,000 to 95,000 distinct CDR3 sequences, 7.5% to 10% of which appear only once. Regarding the study as a whole: Missing private and CD4 specificities, VDJdb matching favored anti-spike CD8 responses.

The chain carries TRBV18 and TRBJ1-2; 7 bases align to TRBD1. Sequences were obtained from whole blood. The sequence was obtained from an adult who was a healthcare worker with PCR-confirmed SARS-CoV-2 infection or an uninfected control (not recorded which). CDR3 residues: CASSPMGQSSSNYGYTF. The CDR3 nucleotides read TGTGCCAGCTCACCAATGGGACAGAGCTCCTCTAACTATGGCTACACCTTC.